Listed below are T cell receptor beta chains from one sample, sequenced in a study of T cell responses to AZD1222 COVID-19 vaccine. The table came from immunoSEQ multiplex PCR; TCRdb's copy has only in-frame clones and leaves some out. The sample consists of about 130,000 clones, about 85% of them appearing once. Sequenced here: peripheral blood, sampled on day 0 of AZD1222 vaccination. Receptors originate from an adult in good health. CDR3s include the opening cysteine and the closing phenylalanine or tryptophan. Fields, in order: clone size, V gene, CDR3 length, D gene, J gene, CDR3 protein, CDR3 DNA. D genes are given only for firm matches. The size field is filled for only some rows; it gives once, few, many or a size class.

abundance: .
v_gene: TRBV19
len: 16
d_gene: TRBD1
j_gene: TRBJ1-5
CDR3aa: CASRGSGQGGNQPQHF
CDR3nt: TGTGCCAGTAGGGGCTCGGGACAGGGGGGCAATCAGCCCCAGCATTTT

abundance: .
v_gene: TRBV19
len: 16
d_gene: TRBD1
j_gene: TRBJ1-1
CDR3aa: CASKGDRAVGNTEAFF
CDR3nt: TGTGCCAGTAAAGGGGACAGGGCAGTAGGGAACACTGAAGCTTTCTTT

abundance: .
v_gene: TRBV2
len: 14
d_gene: TRBD1
j_gene: TRBJ2-7
CDR3aa: CASSSRTGDYEQYF
CDR3nt: TGTGCCAGCAGTTCACGGACAGGAGACTACGAGCAGTACTTC

abundance: .
v_gene: TRBV19
len: 14
d_gene: .
j_gene: TRBJ1-5
CDR3aa: CASTGMALGQPQHF
CDR3nt: TGTGCCAGCACAGGGATGGCTTTAGGACAGCCCCAGCATTTT

abundance: .
v_gene: TRBV7-8
len: 14
d_gene: .
j_gene: TRBJ1-2
CDR3aa: CASSYIGRDYGYTF
CDR3nt: TGTGCCAGCAGCTATATCGGACGGGACTATGGCTACACCTTC

abundance: once
v_gene: TRBV6-5
len: 14
d_gene: TRBD2
j_gene: TRBJ2-3
CDR3aa: CASSYGGGTDTQYF
CDR3nt: TGTGCCAGCAGTTACGGGGGGGGCACAGATACGCAGTATTTT

abundance: .
v_gene: TRBV19
len: 14
d_gene: TRBD1
j_gene: TRBJ2-1
CDR3aa: CASSPRGQNNEQFF
CDR3nt: TGTGCCAGTAGTCCCAGGGGACAGAACAATGAGCAGTTCTTC

abundance: .
v_gene: TRBV6-6
len: 15
d_gene: TRBD1
j_gene: TRBJ1-3
CDR3aa: CASSTRGGPGNTIYF
CDR3nt: TGTGCCAGCAGTACCAGGGGGGGACCTGGAAACACCATATATTTT

abundance: .
v_gene: TRBV5-4
len: 13
d_gene: .
j_gene: TRBJ1-4
CDR3aa: CASGGREGEKLFF
CDR3nt: TGTGCCAGTGGGGGCAGGGAAGGGGAAAAACTGTTTTTT

abundance: .
v_gene: TRBV9
len: 16
d_gene: TRBD2
j_gene: TRBJ2-1
CDR3aa: CASTIDSSGQYNEQFF
CDR3nt: TGTGCCAGCACCATCGATTCTAGCGGCCAATACAATGAGCAGTTCTTC

abundance: .
v_gene: TRBV28
len: 14
d_gene: .
j_gene: TRBJ1-4
CDR3aa: CASTSTATNEKLFF
CDR3nt: TGTGCCAGCACTTCGACGGCTACTAATGAAAAACTGTTTTTT

abundance: .
v_gene: TRBV27
len: 15
d_gene: TRBD2
j_gene: TRBJ2-1
CDR3aa: CASSRSSGRYNEQFF
CDR3nt: TGTGCCAGCAGTCGATCTAGCGGGAGGTACAATGAGCAGTTCTTC

abundance: .
v_gene: TRBV27
len: 14
d_gene: .
j_gene: TRBJ2-1
CDR3aa: CASSGRPAYNEQFF
CDR3nt: TGTGCCAGCAGTGGGCGACCGGCCTACAATGAGCAGTTCTTC

abundance: .
v_gene: TRBV28
len: 14
d_gene: TRBD1
j_gene: TRBJ1-2
CDR3aa: CASSLNTGGYGYTF
CDR3nt: TGTGCCAGCAGTCTCAATACAGGGGGCTATGGCTACACCTTC

abundance: .
v_gene: TRBV6-4
len: 16
d_gene: TRBD2
j_gene: TRBJ2-2
CDR3aa: CASSESGGADTGELFF
CDR3nt: TGTGCCAGCAGTGAAAGCGGGGGGGCCGACACCGGGGAGCTGTTTTTT

abundance: .
v_gene: TRBV6-5
len: 14
d_gene: .
j_gene: TRBJ2-1
CDR3aa: CASSYYRGGNEQFF
CDR3nt: TGTGCCAGCAGTTACTACAGGGGAGGAAATGAGCAGTTCTTC

abundance: once
v_gene: TRBV6-5
len: 16
d_gene: TRBD2
j_gene: TRBJ2-1
CDR3aa: CASSSRLAGALHEQFF
CDR3nt: TGTGCCAGCAGTTCGCGACTAGCGGGAGCCCTACATGAGCAGTTCTTC

abundance: once
v_gene: TRBV9
len: 13
d_gene: .
j_gene: TRBJ2-3
CDR3aa: CASKGGAEDTQYF
CDR3nt: TGTGCCAGCAAGGGGGGGGCAGAAGATACGCAGTATTTT

abundance: .
v_gene: TRBV5-3
len: 14
d_gene: .
j_gene: TRBJ1-5
CDR3aa: CAGWDTRPIQPQHF
CDR3nt: TGTGCCGGTTGGGACACCCGACCCATTCAGCCCCAGCATTTT

abundance: once
v_gene: TRBV12-3/TRBV12-4
len: 13
d_gene: .
j_gene: TRBJ2-2
CDR3aa: CATSVGNTGELFF
CDR3nt: TGTGCCACCTCTGTGGGGAACACCGGGGAGCTGTTTTTT

abundance: .
v_gene: TRBV28
len: 14
d_gene: TRBD1
j_gene: TRBJ1-2
CDR3aa: CASSDRGSNYGYTF
CDR3nt: TGTGCCAGCAGCGACAGGGGCTCTAACTATGGCTACACCTTC

abundance: .
v_gene: TRBV19
len: 14
d_gene: .
j_gene: TRBJ1-5
CDR3aa: CASSIERGNQPQHF
CDR3nt: TGTGCCAGTAGTATAGAGAGGGGGAATCAGCCCCAGCATTTT

abundance: once
v_gene: TRBV28
len: 14
d_gene: .
j_gene: TRBJ2-1
CDR3aa: CASKLGSSYNEQFF
CDR3nt: TGTGCCAGCAAGCTAGGGTCCTCCTACAATGAGCAGTTCTTC

abundance: .
v_gene: TRBV6-1
len: 16
d_gene: TRBD1
j_gene: TRBJ1-3
CDR3aa: CASSERGQGARNTIYF
CDR3nt: TGTGCCAGCAGTGAAAGGGGGCAGGGGGCCCGAAACACCATATATTTT

abundance: .
v_gene: TRBV4-3
len: 15
d_gene: .
j_gene: TRBJ2-1
CDR3aa: CASSQAPTGLNEQFF
CDR3nt: TGCGCCAGCAGCCAAGCTCCCACAGGGCTGAATGAGCAGTTCTTC

abundance: .
v_gene: TRBV9
len: 15
d_gene: .
j_gene: TRBJ2-2
CDR3aa: CASSVWTVNTGELFF
CDR3nt: TGTGCCAGCAGCGTTTGGACAGTGAACACCGGGGAGCTGTTTTTT

abundance: .
v_gene: TRBV15
len: 16
d_gene: TRBD2
j_gene: TRBJ2-5
CDR3aa: CATSREASGSQETQYF
CDR3nt: TGTGCCACCAGCAGAGAGGCTAGCGGGTCCCAAGAGACCCAGTACTTC

abundance: .
v_gene: TRBV5-4
len: 16
d_gene: TRBD2
j_gene: TRBJ2-3
CDR3aa: CASSRRLSGSTDTQYF
CDR3nt: TGTGCCAGCAGCCGACGACTTAGCGGGAGTACAGATACGCAGTATTTT

abundance: .
v_gene: TRBV28
len: 16
d_gene: TRBD2
j_gene: TRBJ2-2
CDR3aa: CASSLIGEGNTGELFF
CDR3nt: TGTGCCAGCAGTTTAATCGGGGAGGGGAACACCGGGGAGCTGTTTTTT

abundance: .
v_gene: TRBV6-4
len: 14
d_gene: .
j_gene: TRBJ2-3
CDR3aa: CASSAGTAGPTQYF
CDR3nt: TGTGCCAGCAGTGCCGGGACCGCGGGCCCTACGCAGTATTTT

abundance: .
v_gene: TRBV28
len: 12
d_gene: .
j_gene: TRBJ1-3
CDR3aa: CATLAFRNTIYF
CDR3nt: TGTGCCACCCTCGCATTTCGAAACACCATATATTTT

abundance: .
v_gene: TRBV10-3
len: 15
d_gene: TRBD1
j_gene: TRBJ2-4
CDR3aa: CAISDGTVAKNIQYF
CDR3nt: TGTGCCATCAGTGACGGGACAGTAGCCAAAAACATTCAGTACTTC

abundance: .
v_gene: TRBV6-2/TRBV6-3
len: 14
d_gene: .
j_gene: TRBJ2-5
CDR3aa: CASSYRASEETQYF
CDR3nt: TGTGCCAGCAGTTACCGCGCCTCGGAAGAGACCCAGTACTTC

abundance: .
v_gene: TRBV3-1/TRBV3-2
len: 15
d_gene: TRBD1
j_gene: TRBJ1-1
CDR3aa: CASSQAGQMNTEAFF
CDR3nt: TGTGCCAGCAGCCAAGCGGGACAGATGAACACTGAAGCTTTCTTT

abundance: .
v_gene: TRBV9
len: 14
d_gene: .
j_gene: TRBJ2-7
CDR3aa: CASSAKGVGYEQYF
CDR3nt: TGTGCCAGCAGCGCTAAGGGGGTCGGCTACGAGCAGTACTTC